This TCR beta chain was sequenced during a study of shared clonotypes between healthy human individuals. Notes on the study in general: Clonotype sharing across donors was expected to vary with sequencing depth.

The CDR3 length is 11 residues. Trimming removed 7 bases from V and 3 bases from J, with 7 bases in between. Germline V gene data show CDR1 as MNHEY and CDR2 as SMNVEV (reference sequence). Terminally differentiated effector memory CD45RA+ cells were left out of the naive CD8 fraction, which was CD45RO-negative and positively selected for CCR7. The deep-level immunoSEQ assay was used. Measured with immunoSEQ multiplex PCR; TCRdb has only the in-frame clones, and not every one. The table includes fewer than 850,000 clones, about 97% detected once. On this clone itself: Its target is not known.

The sequencing sample was made of naive CD8+ T cells sorted from blood. The TCR was taken from a man aged 25-45 years in good health. This chain connects TRBV27 to TRBJ2-7; possibly TRBD2 for D (5 bases). CDR3 DNA: TGTGCCAGCACAGCGGACTACGAGCAGTACTTC. This translates into CASTADYEQYF.